Shown below are 5 T cell receptor beta chains from a single sample sequenced in a study of tumor-infiltrating lymphocytes in localized non-small cell lung cancer. Generated by immunoSEQ multiplex PCR, the TCRdb table keeps only in-frame clones and is missing some. The sample lists tens of thousands of clones, 80% to 90% occurring once. The source material was lung tumor tissue. The receptors derive from a human donor with non-small cell lung cancer.

The CDR3 spells CASSLTGVLSGETQYF. The CDR3 coding sequence is TGTGCCAGCAGCTTGACCGGGGTTCTCTCGGGGGAGACCCAGTACTTC. The rearrangement joins TRBV5-6 to TRBJ2-5, with a possible D match to TRBD2 (5 bases). V was pared by 1 base and J by 5 bases, with 18 bases between. The CDR3 is 16 amino acids. CDR1 and CDR2 (germline): SGHDT, YYEEEE.

Only one count was recorded for this clone. CDR3 sequence reads: CASNRQGYEQYF. The CDR3 coding sequence is TGTGCCAGCAATAGACAGGGTTACGAGCAGTACTTC. The chain is built from TRBV2 and TRBJ2-7; TRBD1 aligns across 7 bases. V trimming: 7 bases; J trimming: 4 bases; junction bases outside the gene matches: 4. The CDR3 has 12 amino acids. CDR1 and CDR2 from the germline V gene are SNHLY and FYNNEI.

This chain connects TRBV5-1 to TRBJ2-3; D not resolved. This CDR3 is 15 amino acids long. CDR1 is SGHRS and CDR2 is YFSETQ in the germline V gene. V gave up 0 bases and J gave up 6 bases, with 14 bases separating them. This CDR3 is CASSLDVASGDTQYF. In nucleotides, the CDR3 is TGCGCCAGCAGCTTGGATGTTGCCAGTGGGGATACGCAGTATTTT.

The J gene is TRBJ2-3, the V gene TRBV5-6, with D possibly being TRBD1 or TRBD2 (6 bases each). The CDR3 sequence is 14 residues long. Germline V gene lookup returns CDR1 SGHDT and CDR2 YYEEEE. Trimming took off 2 bases at V and 4 bases at J, with 11 bases between the two ends. CDR3 residues: CASSFGGPSDTQYF. The DNA of the CDR3 is TGTGCCAGCAGCTTTGGGGGGCCCTCAGATACGCAGTATTTT.

This clone was recorded only once. This chain uses TRBV25-1 with TRBJ2-3; 8 bases are shared with TRBD2. Germline V gene data show CDR1 as MGHDK and CDR2 as SYGVNS. V lost 7 bases to trimming and J lost 5 bases; unmatched junction nucleotides: 8. The CDR3 is 14 amino acids. For the CDR3, the DNA is TGTGCCAGCACTTCCCCGGGGGGGGGAGATACGCAGTATTTT. Protein product: CASTSPGGGDTQYF.